This TCR beta chain was sequenced in a study of shared clonotypes between healthy human individuals. CD4+ cells yielded CD45RA+ naive and CD45RA-negative memory subsets. Study-level findings and limits: Rarefaction indicated that sorted-subset sequencing remained incomplete although depth was large.

A remark on this clone: Antigen specificity is unknown.

At a deep level, the assay was run. Sequenced by immunoSEQ multiplex PCR; TCRdb stores in-frame clones only, minus some. The data contain around 700,000 clones, 60% to 80% of them singletons. The CDR3 has 16 amino acids. Germline CDR1 reads SGHAT; CDR2 reads FQNNGV. V shed 4 bases, J shed 12 bases, and the junction held 15 bases outside the gene matches. The sample consisted of memory CD4+ T cells sorted from blood. Documented subset: CD45RA-negative fraction. The J gene is TRBJ1-4, the V gene TRBV11-2; 9 bases are shared with TRBD1. The receptor was derived from a woman in her twenties or thirties in good health. CDR3 in DNA: TGTGCCAGCAGCTCTCCGGGAGGGACAGGGTGGATACAACTGTTTTTT. It codes for CASSSPGGTGWIQLFF.